The present T cell receptor beta chain was sequenced within a study of blood T cells in healthy people across ages. Turning to the study itself: There was about one barcoded beta molecule captured by template switching per two T cells.

Extraction yielded at least 5 micrograms of total RNA per sample. The CDR3 runs 18 residues. The authors ran a second PCR of 7 to 11 cycles using a sample-barcoded 5' primer and a J-beta primer mix. A template-switch adaptor that had 12 random nucleotides put a tag on each cDNA molecule. CDR3-containing paired-end reads numbered at least 3 million in each sample. TCRdb called the 5' RACE reads again in MiXCR, with one record for every CDR3 protein. This sample has 700,000 or so distinct CDR3 sequences, with 22% found just once. The chain couples TRBV21-1 to TRBJ2-1; the D segment call TRBD1 is taken from the table without a DNA check. TRBV21-1 is a pseudogene. The sequence derives from a man between 65 and 85 years old in good health. Sequenced input: blood. CDR3 bases: TGTGCCAGCAGCAAAAAGGCGTGGGCGGGAGGACTACACAATGAGCAGTTCTTC. Translating it yields CASSKKAWAGGLHNEQFF.